This TCR beta chain came from a study of shared clonotypes between healthy human individuals. With 5 bases clipped from V and 6 bases from J, the junction kept 10 bases outside the gene matches. The CDR3 runs 14 residues. Germline values: CDR1 SQVTM, CDR2 ANQGSEA. The assay was immunoSEQ multiplex PCR, and TCRdb's table has in-frame clones only and misses some. This sample has about 2.3 million clones, with 85% to 95% found just once. The source material was naive CD4+ T cells from PBMCs. Subset reported: CD45RA+ positively selected. This TCR derives from a man aged 18 to 35 in good health. Some clones in this sample may be carry-over from other donors' samples. The V gene is TRBV29-1, the J gene TRBJ2-1, with 7 nucleotides matching TRBD1. The CDR3 DNA sequence: TGCAGCGTTAAATTTGGACAGGAGAGCAATGAGCAGTTCTTC. It yields the protein CSVKFGQESNEQFF.